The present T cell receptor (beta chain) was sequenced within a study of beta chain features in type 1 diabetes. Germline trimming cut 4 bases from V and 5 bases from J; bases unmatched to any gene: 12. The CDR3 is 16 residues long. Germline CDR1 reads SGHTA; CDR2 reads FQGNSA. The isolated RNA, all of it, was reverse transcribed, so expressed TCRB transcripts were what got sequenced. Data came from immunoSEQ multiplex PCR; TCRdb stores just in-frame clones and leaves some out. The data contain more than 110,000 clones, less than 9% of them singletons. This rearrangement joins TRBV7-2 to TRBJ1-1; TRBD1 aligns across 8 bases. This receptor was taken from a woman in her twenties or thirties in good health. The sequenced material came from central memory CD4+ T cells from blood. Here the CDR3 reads CASSSHRQGASTEAFF. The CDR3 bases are TGTGCCAGCAGCTCCCATCGGCAGGGGGCGTCGACTGAAGCTTTCTTT.